This T cell receptor (beta chain) was documented in a study of T cells of healthy individuals. Each CDR3 protein gets one entry after TCRdb re-called the 5' RACE reads with MiXCR. The sample yields about 41,000 distinct CDR3 sequences, about 4.5% seen once. Unmatched junction bases numbered 7, after V lost 9 bases and J lost 6 bases. The CDR3 is 12 residues long. Germline V gene sequence: CDR1 SGHNT, CDR2 YYREEE (reference sequence). The clonotype comes from a human donor in good health. This rearrangement joins TRBV5-4 to TRBJ1-1, with 8 bases fitting TRBD1. This chain's CDR3 is CATTDRGAEAFF. Written as DNA, the CDR3 is TGTGCCACAACCGACAGGGGCGCTGAAGCTTTCTTT.